The source of this T cell receptor (beta chain) is a study of T cell responses to AZD1222 COVID-19 vaccine. This table comes from immunoSEQ multiplex PCR, and its TCRdb copy is limited to in-frame clones, with some not included. Of approximately 80,000 clones detected, over 75% appear once; the ten largest clones hold roughly 32%. The CDR3 contains 14 residues. The germline gives CDR1 SGHRS, CDR2 YFSETQ. V trimming: 4 bases; J trimming: 2 bases; junction bases outside the gene matches: 6. The input for sequencing was peripheral blood, taken on day 0 of AZD1222 vaccination. This clonotype originated in an adult in good health. This sequence joins TRBV5-1 and TRBJ2-7; 7 nucleotides match TRBD1. The CDR3 DNA reads as TGCGCCAGCAGCGCCGGGACAGCCCCCTACGAGCAGTACTTC. Amino acids: CASSAGTAPYEQYF.